This section outlines one TCR beta chain sequence together with its context. Here immunoSEQ multiplex PCR was the method, and the copy in TCRdb shows in-frame clones only, minus some. The table lists 150,000 to 170,000 clones, about 94% of them singletons. The germline CDR1 and CDR2 sequences are GTSNPN and SVGIG (reference sequence). CDR3 length equals 16 residues. V trimming: 2 bases; J trimming: 2 bases; junction bases outside the gene matches: 10. The data derive from a study of control samples from healthy donors and cancer patients. The rearrangement uses TRBV30 and TRBJ2-3, with TRBD1 identical over 7 bases. Sequenced: blood. The source is a man in his forties in good health. The CDR3 bases are TGTGCCTGGAGTCGTCAGGACAGGCGCGTCACAGATACGCAGTATTTT. It specifies CAWSRQDRRVTDTQYF.